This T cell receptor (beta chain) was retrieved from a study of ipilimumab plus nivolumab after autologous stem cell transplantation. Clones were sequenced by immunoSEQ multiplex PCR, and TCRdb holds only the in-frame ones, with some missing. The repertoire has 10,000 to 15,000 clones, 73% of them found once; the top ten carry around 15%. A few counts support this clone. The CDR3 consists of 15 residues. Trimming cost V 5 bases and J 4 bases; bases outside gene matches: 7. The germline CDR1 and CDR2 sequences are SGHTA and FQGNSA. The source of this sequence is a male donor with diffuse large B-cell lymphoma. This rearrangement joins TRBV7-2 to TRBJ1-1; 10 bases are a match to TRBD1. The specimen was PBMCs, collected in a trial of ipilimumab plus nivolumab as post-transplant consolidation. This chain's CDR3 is CASSPRRDRGTEAFF. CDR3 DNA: TGTGCCAGCAGCCCCCGCCGGGACAGGGGCACTGAAGCTTTCTTT.